This TCR beta chain was identified during a study of cytomegalovirus exposure and HLA in healthy donors. The PCR made use of 60 Vbeta and 13 Jbeta primers. Generated by immunoSEQ multiplex PCR, the TCRdb table keeps only in-frame clones and is missing some. The sample has about 140,000 clones; over 75% are singletons. Trimming cost V 0 bases and J 7 bases, with 14 bases left between them. Germline loops: CDR1 SGHRS, CDR2 YFSETQ. The CDR3 sequence is 15 residues long. Sequencing was done on a sample of PBMCs. The chain employs TRBV5-1 and TRBJ2-1, with D possibly being TRBD2 (6 bases). This sequence originates from a woman in her thirties or forties in good health and CMV-seronegative. CDR3 sequence reads: CASSLGAEGWNEQFF. DNA for the CDR3: TGCGCCAGCAGCTTGGGAGCGGAGGGATGGAATGAGCAGTTCTTC.